These 15 T cell receptor beta chains came from one sample sequenced in a study of OX40 agonist ivuxolimab in advanced cancers. Produced via immunoSEQ multiplex PCR; TCRdb's table is partial and in-frame only. Of roughly 48,000 clones in the sample, about 90% were seen once. Sample: CD4+ or CD8+ T cells sorted from blood, taken in a trial of the OX40 agonist ivuxolimab. These receptors came from an adult with an advanced solid tumor such as melanoma, head and neck, liver or kidney cancer.

On this clone: Relative to the germline gene, one junction end is altered; a read error may explain this. The CDR3 nucleotides are TGTGCCAGCAATTTAAACAGGGGCGTCTACGAGCAGTACTTC. Translated: CASNLNRGVYEQYF. The J gene is TRBJ2-7, the V gene TRBV28, with TRBD1 matching over 7 bases. Germline V gene sequence: CDR1 MDHEN, CDR2 SYDVKM. This CDR3 region has 14 residues.

The chain joins TRBV23-1 to TRBJ2-7; the D gene is possibly TRBD1 (6 bases). TRBV23-1 has ORF status, its function being uncertain. Between the trimmed V and J ends, which lost 8 bases and 3 bases, there was a span of 14 bases. The CDR3 runs to 13 residues. The CDR3 protein is CASPRDTGYEQYF. The CDR3 coding sequence is TGCGCCAGCCCTAGGGACACAGGCTACGAGCAGTACTTC.

The V call is TRBV4-3, the J call TRBJ2-4; TRBD1 matches at 7 bases. With V trimmed by 0 bases and J by 8 bases, 7 bases remained unmatched. The CDR3 is made up of 15 amino acids. Germline V CDR1 and CDR2: LGHNA, YSLEER. CDR3 in DNA: TGCGCCAGCAGCCAAGACCGGACAGGCAGCCACATTCAGTACTTC. Amino acids: CASSQDRTGSHIQYF.

The chain couples TRBV4-3 to TRBJ2-3; D not resolved. Germline V gives CDR1 LGHNA, CDR2 YSLEER. With 2 bases removed from V and 3 bases from J, the gap between germline ends came to 18 bases. This CDR3 contains 17 residues. The CDR3 spells CASSQPSVGWGTDTQYF. The CDR3 bases are TGCGCCAGCAGCCAACCGTCCGTGGGATGGGGTACAGATACGCAGTATTTT.

As regards this clone: One junction end does not reproduce the germline sequence, and a read error may be involved. The V call is TRBV29-1, the J call TRBJ2-1; either TRBD1 or TRBD2 may supply D (7 bases each). Germline loops: CDR1 SQVTM, CDR2 ANQGSEA. The CDR3 runs to 16 residues. CDR3: CSVEGGGDRGIDEQFF. The DNA of the CDR3 is TGCAGCGTGGAAGGAGGGGGGGACAGAGGGATTGATGAGCAGTTCTTC.

The V gene is TRBV10-2, the J gene TRBJ1-2; TRBD1 matches 8 bases. This CDR3 contains 14 residues. Trimming at V came to 2 bases and at J to 5 bases, leaving 4 bases not matched to a gene. Germline V gene sequence: CDR1 WSHSY, CDR2 SAAADI. The DNA for the CDR3 is TGCGCCAGCAGTGAGCAGGGGGCGACTTATGGCTACACCTTC. Protein: CASSEQGATYGYTF.

This rearrangement joins TRBV7-2 to TRBJ2-7; 8 nucleotides align to TRBD2. CDR3 length: 16 amino acids. Germline assignment: CDR1 SGHTA and CDR2 FQGNSA. J gave up 4 bases and V 3 bases, and 11 bases lay outside the gene matches. DNA of the CDR3: TGTGCCAGCAGCTTCACCCGGGCGGGGGGCCCTTACGAGCAGTACTTC. It specifies CASSFTRAGGPYEQYF.

The V gene is TRBV4-3, the J gene TRBJ1-5; no clear D gene. V lost 0 bases to trimming and J lost 4 bases, with 10 bases between them. The CDR3 covers 15 residues. Germline V lookup: CDR1 LGHNA, CDR2 YSLEER. The CDR3 nucleotides read TGCGCCAGCAGCCAAGATGGTACAGAGAATCAGCCCCAGCATTTT. Encoded protein: CASSQDGTENQPQHF.

The DNA for the CDR3 is TGTGCCAGTAGTTTGACGACAACCTCCTCCTACGAGCAGTACTTC. Amino acid sequence: CASSLTTTSSYEQYF. This sequence joins TRBV19 and TRBJ2-7; D is unclear. The CDR3 runs 15 residues. CDR1 is LNHDA, CDR2 SQIVND, per germline (reference sequence). The ends were cut back, 5 bases at V and 0 bases at J, with 14 bases in the middle.

This chain connects TRBV19 to TRBJ2-7; tentative D call: TRBD2 (5 bases). Germline loops: CDR1 LNHDA, CDR2 SQIVND (reference sequence). The CDR3 runs to 13 residues. V lost 1 base, J lost 3 bases, and 7 bases lay in between. The DNA of the CDR3 is TGTGCCAGTAGTATAGTTGAGGGCTACGAGCAGTACTTC. Amino acid sequence: CASSIVEGYEQYF. The complete variable domain, with remaining parts taken from reference TRBV19 and TRBJ2-7, reads DGGITQSPKYLFRKEGQNVTLSCEQNLNHDAMYWYRQDPGQGLRLIYYSQIVNDFQKGDIAEGYSVSREKKESFPLTVTSAQKNPTAFYLCASSIVEGYEQYFGPGTRLTVT.

This chain uses TRBV27 with TRBJ1-5, with 7 bases matching TRBD1. The germline V gene encodes CDR1 MNHEY and CDR2 SMNVEV (reference sequence). After removal of 7 bases from V and 4 bases from J, the junction contained 4 bases not matched to a gene. The CDR3 is 13 residues long. CDR3 region: CASKPGQNQPQHF. For the CDR3, the DNA is TGTGCCAGCAAACCGGGACAGAATCAGCCCCAGCATTTT.

In its sample, this clone was seen once. The chain is built from TRBV4-3 and TRBJ1-1; 8 nucleotides agree with TRBD1. In germline, CDR1 is LGHNA, CDR2 YSLEER. V was clipped by 4 bases and J by 3 bases; unmatched bases: 7. The CDR3 sequence is 15 residues long. This CDR3 is CASSLKDRVDTEAFF. CDR3 DNA: TGCGCCAGCAGCCTAAAGGACAGGGTGGACACTGAAGCTTTCTTT.

The rearrangement uses TRBV5-8 and TRBJ1-1; D gene ambiguous. CDR3 length: 15 amino acids. V lost 2 bases, J lost 11 bases, and 22 bases lay in between. Germline-derived CDR1 and CDR2 are SGHTS and YDEGEE. DNA for the CDR3: TGTGCCAGCAGCTTATTCCCGACACGGACGTTTTGGGCTTTCTTT. This sequence encodes CASSLFPTRTFWAFF.

This clone appeared once. This chain links TRBV14 with TRBJ2-3, with D uncertain. Germline V gene sequence: CDR1 SGHDN, CDR2 FVKESK. This CDR3 contains 12 residues. V was trimmed by 4 bases and J by 6 bases, leaving 8 bases between them. The CDR3 region is CASSLLADTQYF. The CDR3 nucleotides are TGTGCCAGCAGCCTCTTAGCTGATACGCAGTATTTT. Variable domain in full (rest from reference TRBV14 and TRBJ2-3): EAGVTQFPSHSVIEKGQTVTLRCDPISGHDNLYWYRRVMGKEIKFLLHFVKESKQDESGMPNNRFLAERTGGTYSTLKVQPAELEDSGVYFCASSLLADTQYFGPGTRLTVL.

V and J are TRBV12-1 and TRBJ1-5. TRBV12-1 represents a pseudogene. This CDR3 comprises 14 residues. The CDR3 nucleotides read TGTGCCAGCAGCTTTGTTATACCCAATCAGCCCCAGCATTTT. This codes for CASSFVIPNQPQHF.